This TCR beta chain was retrieved from a study of T-cell reconstitution after alpha-beta-depleted transplantation in children. Notes on the study in general: In patients about two months after transplant, alpha-beta T cells reportedly arose from several hundred expanded graft clones. By one year post-transplant, T-cell counts and diversity largely arose from T cells that were newly produced.

This clonotype has ten or more counts. Its cognate antigen is unknown. TCRbeta library preparation incorporated unique molecular identifiers. Via MiXCR, TCRdb re-called the PCR reads, giving one row per CDR3 protein. Of 280,000 or so distinct CDR3 sequences listed, roughly 12% are singletons. This TCR was recovered from a male patient aged 2-15 years who had a stem cell transplant for chronic granulomatous disease, so the T cells may come from the graft donor. This sample comprised peripheral blood, obtained 180 days after TCRalphabeta/CD19-depleted stem cell transplant.

CDR3 region: CASTSWGRATGELFF. CDR3 nucleotides: TGCGCCAGCACCTCCTGGGGTCGGGCCACCGGGGAGCTGTTTTTT. The J gene is TRBJ2-2, the V gene TRBV5-1; D is undetermined. CDR1 SGHRS and CDR2 YFSETQ come from the germline V gene. V shed 6 bases and J shed 4 bases, with 16 bases lying between them. This CDR3 is 15 amino acids long.